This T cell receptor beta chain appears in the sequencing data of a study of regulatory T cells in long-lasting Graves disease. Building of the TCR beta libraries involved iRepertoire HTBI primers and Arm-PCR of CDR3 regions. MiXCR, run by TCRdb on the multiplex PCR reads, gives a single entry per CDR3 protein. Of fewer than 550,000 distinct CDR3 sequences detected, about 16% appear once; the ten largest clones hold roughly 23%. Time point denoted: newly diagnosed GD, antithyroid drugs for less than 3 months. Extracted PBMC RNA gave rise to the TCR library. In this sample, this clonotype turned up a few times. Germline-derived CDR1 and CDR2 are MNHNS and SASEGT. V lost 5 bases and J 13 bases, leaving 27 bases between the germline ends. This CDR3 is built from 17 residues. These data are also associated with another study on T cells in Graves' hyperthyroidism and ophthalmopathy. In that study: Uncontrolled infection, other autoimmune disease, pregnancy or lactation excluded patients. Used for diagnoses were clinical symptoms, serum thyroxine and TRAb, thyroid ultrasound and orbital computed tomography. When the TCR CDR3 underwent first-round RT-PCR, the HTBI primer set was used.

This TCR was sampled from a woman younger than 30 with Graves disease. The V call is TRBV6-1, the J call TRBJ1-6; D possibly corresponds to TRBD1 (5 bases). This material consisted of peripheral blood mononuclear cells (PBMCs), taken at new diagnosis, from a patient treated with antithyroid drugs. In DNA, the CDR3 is TGTGCCAGCAGTACACACCGATCCGGGACGGGAGGTTCGCCCCTCCACTTT. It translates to CASSTHRSGTGGSPLHF.